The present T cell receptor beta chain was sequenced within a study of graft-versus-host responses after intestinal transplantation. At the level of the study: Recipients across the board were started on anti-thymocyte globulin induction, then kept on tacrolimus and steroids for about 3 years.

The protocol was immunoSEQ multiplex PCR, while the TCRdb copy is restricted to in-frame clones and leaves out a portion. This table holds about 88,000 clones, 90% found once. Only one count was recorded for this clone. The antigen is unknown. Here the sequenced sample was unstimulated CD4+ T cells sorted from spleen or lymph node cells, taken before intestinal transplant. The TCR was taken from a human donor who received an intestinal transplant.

The chain's CDR3 is CASSLSTGGGYTF. DNA for the CDR3: TGTGCCAGCAGCTTAAGTACAGGGGGTGGCTACACCTTC. This chain uses TRBV7-3 with TRBJ1-2; 8 nucleotides match TRBD1. Germline values: CDR1 SGHTA, CDR2 FQGTGA. This CDR3 is built from 13 residues. With 1 base clipped from V and 7 bases from J, the junction kept 2 bases outside the gene matches.